The 7 T cell receptor beta chains below all came from one sample that was sequenced in a study of spatial heterogeneity in lung cancer. Sample time point: sample taken at primary tumor resection. TCRdb called the 5' RACE reads again in MiXCR, with one record for every CDR3 protein. Here the sample spans 7,000 to 10,000 distinct CDR3 sequences, about a sixth being singletons. The specimen was normal lung tissue next to the tumor, collected at surgery. Receptor source: a male donor with early-stage non-small cell lung cancer.

The rearrangement links TRBV7-2 to TRBJ1-5, with D uncertain. The V end lost 3 bases, the J end lost 3 bases, and 9 bases lay between the germline ends. CDR3 length: 14 residues. From germline, CDR1 is SGHTA and CDR2 FQGNSA. The CDR3 sequence is CASSLKGNNQPQHF. CDR3 in DNA: TGTGCCAGCAGCTTGAAAGGGAACAATCAGCCCCAGCATTTT.

V is TRBV28 and J is TRBJ1-2, with D possibly matching TRBD1 (6 bases). Trimming removed 3 bases from V and 2 bases from J, with 16 bases in between. This CDR3 is built from 16 residues. Germline V CDR1 and CDR2: MDHEN, SYDVKM. Written as DNA, the CDR3 is TGTGCCAGCAGTTTGGCCAGGGGCGCGAGGAACTATGGCTACACCTTC. Encoded protein: CASSLARGARNYGYTF.

This clonotype qualifies as medium-sized. In DNA form, the CDR3 reads TGTGCCAGCAAGGGAGGGGGCGTTGAAAAACTGTTTTTT. Protein product: CASKGGGVEKLFF. This chain connects TRBV28 to TRBJ1-4; 7 nucleotides match TRBD1. Germline V lookup: CDR1 MDHEN, CDR2 SYDVKM. The trim removed 7 bases at V and 7 bases at J, leaving 6 bases unmatched. This CDR3 has 13 amino acids.

There are many counts of this clonotype. This chain connects TRBV19 to TRBJ1-5; D is uncertain. V shed 1 base and J shed 0 bases, with 7 bases lying between them. This CDR3 contains 15 residues. The germline V gene encodes CDR1 LNHDA and CDR2 SQIVND (reference sequence). The CDR3 reads CASSIGGPSNQPQHF. Written as DNA, the CDR3 is TGTGCCAGTAGTATAGGTGGTCCTAGCAATCAGCCCCAGCATTTT. The full variable domain, in which reference TRBV19 and TRBJ1-5 provide the parts outside the CDR3, is DGGITQSPKYLFRKEGQNVTLSCEQNLNHDAMYWYRQDPGQGLRLIYYSQIVNDFQKGDIAEGYSVSREKKESFPLTVTSAQKNPTAFYLCASSIGGPSNQPQHFGDGTRLSIL.

The chain is built from TRBV28 and TRBJ1-2; D is ambiguous. Germline CDR1 and CDR2: MDHEN and SYDVKM. V dropped 3 bases and J dropped 3 bases, with 8 bases sitting between them. The CDR3 totals 13 residues. CDR3 in DNA: TGTGCCAGCAGTTTGCAAAGGGACTATGGCTACACCTTC. Amino acids: CASSLQRDYGYTF.

This clonotype was counted many times. The chain carries TRBV27 and TRBJ1-6; 7 bases map to TRBD1. The CDR3 is 15 amino acids. V dropped 4 bases and J dropped 7; count of bases not matched to a gene: 7. The germline gives CDR1 MNHEY, CDR2 SMNVEV (reference sequence). The CDR3 DNA follows: TGTGCCAGCAGTTACGACAGGGAGACGAATTCACCCCTCCACTTT. It encodes CASSYDRETNSPLHF.

J is TRBJ2-3 and V is TRBV27; D gene uncertain. Germline V gene data show CDR1 as MNHEY and CDR2 as SMNVEV (reference sequence). The CDR3 loop spans 14 amino acids. Between the trimmed V and J ends, which lost 3 bases and 4 bases, there was a span of 11 bases. CDR3 bases: TGTGCCAGCAGTTTGGTATCCGGCTCAGATACGCAGTATTTT. Translating it yields CASSLVSGSDTQYF.